The 3 T cell receptor beta chains given below trace back to one sample, sequenced in a study of cytomegalovirus exposure and HLA in healthy donors. The PCR made use of 60 Vbeta and 13 Jbeta primers. TCRdb keeps only in-frame clones here, not all; method: immunoSEQ multiplex PCR. The sample holds some 180,000 clones, 77% seen once. The sample was PBMCs. Receptors originate from a man aged 18-30 years in good health and CMV-seronegative.

CDR3 sequence: CAISPAEGDLSPQHF. For the CDR3, the DNA is TGTGCCATCAGCCCCGCCGAGGGGGATCTTTCGCCCCAGCATTTT. The chain is built from TRBV10-3 and TRBJ1-5; possible D gene TRBD1, 6 bases. The CDR3 covers 15 residues. Trimming removed 6 bases from V and 9 bases from J, with 21 bases in between. Germline lookup yields CDR1 ENHRY and CDR2 SYGVKD.

This chain joins TRBV6-5 and TRBJ1-1; 8 bases are a match to TRBD1. This CDR3 comprises 15 residues. V lost 7 bases to trimming and J lost 0 bases; unmatched junction nucleotides: 7. The V gene's germline CDR1 is MNHEY and CDR2 SVGAGI. CDR3 loop: CASNFDRGLNTEAFF. The CDR3 DNA reads TGTGCCAGCAACTTCGACAGGGGCTTGAACACTGAAGCTTTCTTT.

The V gene is TRBV9, the J gene TRBJ2-2; 14 nucleotides align to TRBD2. The J segment lost 4 bases and the V segment lost 3 bases, leaving 2 bases of the junction unmatched. Germline values: CDR1 SGDLS, CDR2 YYNGEE. The length of the CDR3 is 16 residues. The CDR3 sequence is CASSGLAGGGTGELFF. DNA for the CDR3: TGTGCCAGCAGCGGACTAGCGGGGGGGGGCACCGGGGAGCTGTTTTTT.